This T cell receptor beta chain was documented in a study of beta chain features in type 1 diabetes (dated by TCRdb to between 2018 and 2020). For context, the study as a whole: Mean age, gender distribution, total cell number and subset yield were not different between patients and healthy donors. Regulatory and stem cell-like memory subsets were isolated from only 8 patients and roughly eight healthy donors, whereas naive and central memory subsets came from all 28 donors. A total of around 110,000,000 sorted cells were examined across all samples, and RNA yield correlated strongly with the number of cells per subset. The study compared TCRB repertoires of sorted circulating CD4+ T cell subsets between recently diagnosed type 1 diabetes patients and matched healthy donors. On the study overall, not on this receptor specifically: The naive, central memory and regulatory TCRB repertoires appeared to resemble one another more closely among patients than among healthy donors. Because cDNA was sequenced instead of genomic DNA, highly expressing activated cells could be over-represented, though the groups showed no difference in activation or CD3 levels. Fewer insertions and more nucleotide deletions at VDJ recombination sites were observed in patients with type 1 diabetes, implying thymic rearrangement abnormalities. HLA sub-analyses involved small numbers of individuals, so any influence of HLA type on TCRB rearrangement remained unresolved. A moderate but significant shortening of TCRB CDR3 length was observed in type 1 diabetes patients in all four CD4+ subsets. Shorter templates might be favored by PCR, yet because patient and control samples were amplified and corrected together, any such skew would affect both groups equally.

This clone was seen more than once but under ten times. The antigen it binds to is not known. Per-nucleotide qualities are absent, and no much larger clonotype sits a single base away. The entire amount of isolated RNA was reverse transcribed using the High Capacity cDNA Reverse Transcription Kit, so the sequenced TCRB transcripts were expressed ones. Deep immunoSEQ sequencing was performed on naive, central memory and regulatory T cell samples, with an average of approximately 3.9 million total reads per sample. Sorted cells were lysed in RLT buffer and RNA was extracted with DNase-treated RNeasy Micro or Mini kits, depending on cell number. Each cell subset was processed separately to prevent cross-contamination, with patient and healthy donor samples processed together. The immunoSEQ multiplex PCR was used to amplify TCRB sequences from cDNA, yielding 87-bp fragments that span the CDR3 region. Sequencing of the amplicons was done on the Illumina HiSeq platform. For the original study's pipeline: Synthetic template baselines were used to correct PCR bias computationally, reads within Hamming distance 2 were collapsed, and singletons that could not be merged were discarded. By aligning reads against IMGT, V, D and J genes, CDR3 length, and insertions or deletions at six rearrangement sites were assigned. Within each subset, clonotype counts were normalized to the number of sorted cells before true diversity and Gini coefficients were calculated with the tcR R package. Repertoire sharing was quantified using the overlap coefficient calculated on TCRB nucleotide sequences. Out-of-frame TCRB sequences from naive cells were analyzed as a proxy for the pre-selection repertoire. Held by TCRdb, this immuneACCESS table contains in-frame sequences only and omits some clones. Under half of the omission traces to an unresolved V gene where checked; the cause of the rest is unknown. The V and J calls and clone size are taken from that table; D and trimming were inferred from the DNA. The sample table records 250,000 to 350,000 clones; 14% of these occur just once. The ten largest clones add up to over 0.015% of the sample.

Sequences SGDLS (CDR1) and YYNGEE (CDR2) are obtained from the germline V gene. A distance of 20 bases separates the germline ends of V and J, which lose 0 bases and 7 bases respectively. The CDR3 numbers 17 residues from cysteine through phenylalanine. The kept DNA is CDR3 alone, 51 bases in frame from the first base. A single peripheral blood draw of around 0.11 L on average was collected from each donor into heparinised tubes. Using a panel that included CD45RO, CCR7, CD25, CD127, CD95 and CD27, naive, central memory, regulatory and stem cell-like memory CD4+ T cells were sorted on a BD FACSAria II. Every sorted population had a purity above 95%. PBMCs were isolated immediately by Lymphoprep density gradient centrifugation and stained directly without culture. Samples were stained and sorted in pairs, with one healthy donor and one patient per experiment, so that batch effects were minimized.

Input material: naive CD4+ T cells from blood. The cell subset or site label, as the study defines it: true naive CD4+ T cells. Recombination joined TRBV9 with TRBJ1-5, with the D gene call left open. The sequence was collected from a man aged 30-40 years with type 1 diabetes. The CDR3 protein sequence reads: CASSVGPAGVGGQPQHF. The nucleotides read TGTGCCAGCAGCGTAGGGCCCGCGGGCGTAGGCGGACAGCCCCAGCATTTT.